One and the same sample provided the 20 T cell receptor beta chains below, sequenced in a study of T cells in Graves' hyperthyroidism and ophthalmopathy. RNA transcripts yielded amplified TCR beta CDR3 regions. HTBI primers were the set used in a first-round RT-PCR of the TCR CDR3. TCRdb ran MiXCR on the multiplex PCR reads and lists one entry per CDR3 protein. Altogether around 350,000 distinct CDR3 sequences are present, 15% to 20% being singletons, with the ten largest covering 3% to 4%. The sample consisted of blood. The receptors here all came from a woman between 18 and 29 years old with Graves' hyperthyroidism.

This clonotype was found a few times. The CDR3 bases are TGTGCCACCCTAGCGCCCGGGGAGCTGTTTTTT. Protein product: CATLAPGELFF. This rearrangement joins TRBV12-3 or TRBV12-4 to TRBJ2-2; D possibly corresponds to TRBD2 (6 bases). The CDR3 has 11 amino acids. V lost 10 bases and J 6 bases, leaving 9 bases between the germline ends.

On this clonotype: Possible read error: a much larger clone is one base away. Since the CDR3 does not end with the conserved phenylalanine or tryptophan, this likely comes from a read error. V is TRBV6-5 and J is TRBJ2-2; D is ambiguous. CDR1 and CDR2 from the germline V gene are MNHEY and SVGAGI. The CDR3 is 15 residues long. V dropped 0 bases and J dropped 1 base, with 6 bases sitting between them. The chain's CDR3 is CASSYSPGNTGELFL. CDR3 bases: TGTGCCAGCAGTTACTCCCCAGGGAACACCGGGGAGCTGTTTTTG.

As regards this clonotype: A much larger clone differs from this one at a single base, so this may be a read error. The rearrangement links TRBV6-5 to TRBJ1-2; 8 nucleotides line up with TRBD1. Germline V gene data show CDR1 as MNHEY and CDR2 as SVGAGI. The CDR3 covers 16 residues. The CDR3 is CASSYSTDREHYGYSF. CDR3 in DNA: TGTGCCAGCAGTTACTCGACGGACAGGGAGCACTATGGCTACAGCTTC.

Ten or more counts support this clonotype. The rearrangement links TRBV9 to TRBJ1-1, with 8 bases matching TRBD1. Per the germline V gene, CDR1 is SGDLS and CDR2 is YYNGEE. The CDR3 is 13 residues long. Trimming at V came to 0 bases and at J to 5 bases, leaving 0 bases not matched to a gene. Written as DNA, the CDR3 is TGTGCCAGCAGCGTAGACAGGGGGACTGAAGCTTTCTTT. As protein: CASSVDRGTEAFF.

V usage is TRBV19 and J usage is TRBJ2-2; D is unclear. The CDR3 covers 12 residues. CDR1 and CDR2 (germline): LNHDA, SQIVND (reference sequence). Trimming took 7 bases from V and 1 from J, leaving 4 bases between them. DNA of the CDR3: TGTGCCAGTAAGAGGAACACCGGGGAGCTGTTTTTT. Translating it yields CASKRNTGELFF.

This clonotype was counted at least ten times. J is TRBJ2-5 and V is TRBV6-5; D is undetermined. Germline V gene data show CDR1 as MNHEY and CDR2 as SVGAGI. V lost 2 bases and J lost 9, with 16 bases in between. The CDR3 runs 14 residues. The CDR3 nucleotides are TGTGCCAGCAGTTACGACGACATGTCTCGCGCCCAGTACTTC. This codes for CASSYDDMSRAQYF.

There are many counts of this clonotype. This chain joins TRBV12-3 or TRBV12-4 and TRBJ1-3; weak D call: TRBD1 (6 bases). Trimming took 6 bases from V and 6 from J, leaving 12 bases between them. The CDR3 is 13 amino acids. The CDR3 region is CASSRPGVNTIYF. For the CDR3, the DNA is TGTGCCAGCAGCCGACCAGGGGTAAACACCATATATTTT.

This rearrangement joins TRBV29-1 to TRBJ2-7; 11 bases are a match to TRBD2. In germline, CDR1 is SQVTM, CDR2 ANQGSEA. The V gene end was trimmed by 3 bases and the J gene end by 5 bases; junction bases not matched to a gene: 6. This CDR3 is 14 amino acids long. CDR3 protein: CSVDPASGGHEQYF. The CDR3 DNA follows: TGCAGCGTTGACCCGGCTAGCGGGGGGCACGAGCAGTACTTC.

Comments on this clonotype: A much larger clone lies a single base off, so this may be a read error. The rearrangement uses TRBV4-1 and TRBJ2-7, with unresolved D. Trimming took off 2 bases at V and 2 bases at J, with 7 bases between the two ends. CDR1 is MGHRA, CDR2 YSYEKL, per germline. The CDR3 length is 13 residues. The CDR3 DNA follows: TGCGCCAGCAGCCAAACCGACACCTACGAGCAGTACGTC. Amino acids: CASSQTDTYEQYV.

The J gene is TRBJ2-5, the V gene TRBV13; D is unclear. V lost 0 bases and J 5 bases, leaving 13 bases between the germline ends. The CDR3 extends over 15 amino acids. The V gene's germline CDR1 is PRHDT and CDR2 FYEKMQ (reference sequence). The CDR3 here is CASSLGWRRWETQYF. CDR3 coding DNA: TGTGCCAGCAGCTTAGGCTGGCGCCGGTGGGAGACCCAGTACTTC. Filled out from reference TRBV13 and TRBJ2-5, the complete variable domain reads AAGVIQSPRHLIKEKRETATLKCYPIPRHDTVYWYQQGPGQDPQFLISFYEKMQSDKGSIPDRFSAQQFSDYHSELNMSSLELGDSALYFCASSLGWRRWETQYFGPGTRLLVL.

Turning to this clonotype: Germline and junction disagree at one end, which may indicate a read error. This chain joins TRBV6-2 or TRBV6-3 and TRBJ2-4, with D possibly matching TRBD2 (5 bases). The CDR3 has 14 residues. Germline V CDR1 and CDR2: MNHEY, SVGEGT. CDR3 amino acids: CASILARAKNIKYF. CDR3 coding DNA: TGTGCCAGCATATTAGCGAGAGCCAAAAACATTAAGTACTTC.

The chain recombines TRBV7-9 with TRBJ1-2; D not resolved. CDR1 is SEHNR and CDR2 is FQNEAQ in the germline V gene (reference sequence). V was clipped by 4 bases and J by 1 base, with 10 bases between them. The CDR3 sequence is 14 residues long. CDR3 nucleotide sequence: TGTGCCAGCAGCTCCCCACCCCGTAACTATGGCTACACCTTC. Encoded protein: CASSSPPRNYGYTF.

This clonotype was counted many times. The genes are TRBV20-1 and TRBJ1-2; tentative D call: TRBD1 (6 bases). The CDR3 spans 16 residues. Trimming pared 3 bases from V and 0 bases from J, leaving 17 bases between. Germline V CDR1 and CDR2: DFQATT, SNEGSKA (reference sequence). The CDR3 here is CSARAVGGRANYGYTF. The CDR3 coding sequence is TGCAGTGCTAGGGCGGTGGGGGGGCGGGCTAACTATGGCTACACCTTC.

A few counts support this clonotype. V gene TRBV12-3 or TRBV12-4 combines with J gene TRBJ1-5, with 7 bases aligning to TRBD1. The ends lost 7 bases at V and 4 bases at J; junction bases unmatched: 10. This CDR3 has 15 residues. In DNA, the CDR3 is TGTGCCAGCACCGTGGGAGGGGGCCTAAATCAGCCCCAGCATTTT. Its translation is CASTVGGGLNQPQHF.

This clonotype was recorded at least ten times. The chain links TRBV4-1 to TRBJ2-2, with D unclear. V was cut by 2 bases and J by 2 bases, with 12 bases left in between. CDR1 and CDR2 (germline): MGHRA, YSYEKL. The length of the CDR3 is 16 residues. The CDR3 sequence: CASSQQSTSNTGELFF. The CDR3 coding sequence is TGCGCCAGCAGCCAACAGTCCACTTCTAACACCGGGGAGCTGTTTTTT.

This clonotype was found once. The DNA for the CDR3 is TGTGCCAGCAGTCCGGGACACGTGCCCCAGCATTTT. It is translated as CASSPGHVPQHF. V is TRBV12-3 or TRBV12-4 and J is TRBJ1-5; possible D gene TRBD1, 6 bases. Trimming removed 5 bases from V and 9 bases from J, with 11 bases in between. This CDR3 is built from 12 residues.

Many counts were recorded for this clonotype. This chain links TRBV3-1 with TRBJ2-7; D remains unclear. Germline V gives CDR1 LGHDT, CDR2 YNNKEL (reference sequence). This CDR3 has 13 residues. The V and J ends lost 1 base and 4 bases respectively, with 8 bases between them. The CDR3 loop is CASSQGQAYEQYF. For the CDR3, the DNA is TGTGCCAGCAGCCAAGGCCAGGCTTACGAGCAGTACTTC.

This chain links TRBV3-1 with TRBJ1-1; the D is unclear. CDR3 length equals 12 residues. Per germline, CDR1 LGHDT and CDR2 YNNKEL (reference sequence). The V end lost 0 bases, the J end lost 5 bases, and 4 bases lay between the germline ends. The CDR3 sequence: CASSQERTEAFF. Here the CDR3 DNA reads TGTGCCAGCAGCCAAGAACGTACTGAAGCTTTCTTT.

This clonotype has at least ten counts. This sequence joins TRBV12-3 or TRBV12-4 and TRBJ2-2, with 10 bases lining up with TRBD2. This CDR3 comprises 15 residues. Losses at the gene ends were 8 bases for V and 6 bases for J; bases not matched to a gene: 9. Written as DNA, the CDR3 is TGTGCCAGCGGCCCTAGCGGGGGATTTCCCGGGGAGCTGTTTTTT. Its protein product is CASGPSGGFPGELFF.

The table lists this clonotype with many counts. The V gene is TRBV24-1, the J gene TRBJ2-5; the D gene could be TRBD1 or TRBD2 (5 bases each). CDR3 length equals 15 residues. Trimming pared 1 base from V and 4 bases from J, leaving 12 bases between. Germline V gene sequence: CDR1 KGHDR, CDR2 SFDVKD. The CDR3 spells CATSDFGQGRETQYF. The CDR3, as DNA: TGTGCCACCAGTGATTTCGGGCAGGGACGAGAGACCCAGTACTTC.